These 28 T cell receptor beta chains were all obtained from the same sample, sequenced in a study of human T cells and chemical hapten exposure. TCRdb itself ran the RACE reads through MiXCR, one entry per CDR3 protein. The repertoire holds 200,000 to 300,000 distinct CDR3 sequences, with approximately 8.4% as singletons. The time point here: pre-sensitization, week 0. Treatment denoted: therapeutic diphenylcyclopropenone sensitization with weekly scalp DPC. Sequenced here: whole blood, sampled in connection with sensitization to the hapten diphenylcyclopropenone (DPC). The receptor source for this set is a woman aged 40 to 55 with alopecia areata. Some clones in this sample may be carry-over from other donors' samples.

The chain links TRBV4-3 to TRBJ2-4; no reliable D call. CDR3 length equals 13 residues. Germline lookup yields CDR1 LGHNA and CDR2 YSLEER. Trimming removed 0 bases from V and 13 bases from J, with 13 bases in between. The CDR3 loop reads CASSQDMDGQQYF. In DNA form, the CDR3 reads TGCGCCAGCAGCCAAGATATGGACGGGCAGCAGTACTTC.

This clonotype occurred many times. This sequence joins TRBV4-3 and TRBJ2-7, with a tentative D call TRBD2 (5 bases). Germline V CDR1 and CDR2: LGHNA, YSLEER. The CDR3 runs to 15 residues. V was shortened by 4 bases and J by 3 bases, with 16 bases between the two germline ends. The CDR3 bases are TGCGCCAGCAGCCCCGCTAATGCCGGGGACTACGAGCAGTACTTC. It is translated as CASSPANAGDYEQYF.

This clonotype was seen ten or more times. The chain combines TRBV20-1 with TRBJ2-1; 9 bases line up with TRBD1. V lost 5 bases, J lost 4 bases, and 3 bases stayed unmatched. Germline V gene lookup returns CDR1 DFQATT and CDR2 SNEGSKA (reference sequence). CDR3 length equals 13 residues. The CDR3 nucleotides read TGCAGTGCTTCCGGGACAGGGTACAATGAGCAGTTCTTC. Translating gives CSASGTGYNEQFF.

This chain links TRBV7-3 with TRBJ2-2; D uncertain. The CDR3 contains 14 residues. Per the germline V gene, CDR1 is SGHTA and CDR2 is FQGTGA. With 1 base removed from V and 2 bases from J, the gap between germline ends came to 5 bases. The CDR3 spells CASSLMRNTGELFF. The CDR3, as DNA: TGTGCCAGCAGCTTAATGCGTAACACCGGGGAGCTGTTTTTT. Variable domain in full (rest from reference TRBV7-3 and TRBJ2-2): GAGVSQTPSNKVTEKGKYVELRCDPISGHTALYWYRQSLGQGPEFLIYFQGTGAADDSGLPNDRFFAVRPEGSVSTLKIQRTERGDSAVYLCASSLMRNTGELFFGEGSRLTVL.

This clonotype has only a few counts. V and J are TRBV28 and TRBJ1-4, with D possibly matching TRBD1 (5 bases). The germline CDR1 and CDR2 sequences are MDHEN and SYDVKM. This CDR3 has 13 amino acids. V lost 6 bases, J lost 5 bases, and 10 bases lay in between. The CDR3 region is CASRTAGNEKLFF. In nucleotides, the CDR3 is TGTGCCAGCAGGACAGCGGGGAATGAAAAACTGTTTTTT.

The table lists this clonotype with a few counts. V gene TRBV4-2 combines with J gene TRBJ2-5; no firm D call. Germline CDR1 reads LGHNA; CDR2 reads YNFKEQ. The CDR3 extends over 12 amino acids. The V gene lost 3 bases and the J gene lost 1 base, with 3 bases spanning the gap. The CDR3 protein is CASSQPQETQYF. CDR3 sequence (DNA): TGTGCCAGCAGCCAGCCCCAAGAGACCCAGTACTTC.

There are a few counts of this clonotype. This sequence joins TRBV10-3 and TRBJ2-7, with a possible D match to TRBD1 (6 bases). The V gene's germline CDR1 is ENHRY and CDR2 SYGVKD. The CDR3 extends over 15 amino acids. V dropped 0 bases and J dropped 3 bases, with 12 bases sitting between them. The CDR3 coding sequence is TGTGCCATCAGTGAGTCAAGGGGGAGAGTCTACGAGCAGTACTTC. It is translated as CAISESRGRVYEQYF.

This clonotype was seen a few times. J is TRBJ1-1 and V is TRBV7-9; tentative D call: TRBD1 (6 bases). Germline assignment: CDR1 SEHNR and CDR2 FQNEAQ (reference sequence). The CDR3 spans 14 residues. The V end was cut by 3 bases, the J end by 2 bases, with 10 bases between. The DNA for the CDR3 is TGTGCCAGCAGCTTCAACAGGGACAACACTGAAGCTTTCTTT. This encodes CASSFNRDNTEAFF.

This clonotype has only a few counts. The CDR3 sequence is CASSWNQPQHF. CDR3 coding DNA: TGTGCCAGCAGTTGGAATCAGCCCCAGCATTTT. J is TRBJ1-5 and V is TRBV28; D ambiguous. Germline values: CDR1 MDHEN, CDR2 SYDVKM. The CDR3 has 11 amino acids. Trimming removed 4 bases from V and 4 bases from J, with 2 bases in between.

This clonotype was counted ten times or more. This chain uses TRBV7-2 with TRBJ2-3; maybe TRBD2 (6 bases). This CDR3 contains 15 residues. V lost 0 bases and J lost 1, with 8 bases in between. Germline assignment: CDR1 SGHTA and CDR2 FQGNSA. The CDR3 bases are TGTGCCAGCAGCTTAGCGTCGGGGGGCACAGATACGCAGTATTTT. Protein product: CASSLASGGTDTQYF.

A few counts support this clonotype. This chain links TRBV28 with TRBJ2-7, with a possible D match to TRBD1 (5 bases). Per germline, CDR1 MDHEN and CDR2 SYDVKM. V shed 3 bases and J shed 1 base, with 13 bases lying between them. This CDR3 comprises 15 residues. The CDR3 reads CASSFDSALSYEQYF. CDR3 DNA: TGTGCCAGCAGTTTTGACAGCGCCCTTTCCTACGAGCAGTACTTC. The entire variable domain, with the rest obtained from reference TRBV28 and TRBJ2-7, is as follows: DVKVTQSSRYLVKRTGEKVFLECVQDMDHENMFWYRQDPGLGLRLIYFSYDVKMKEKGDIPEGYSVSREKKERFSLILESASTNQTSMYLCASSFDSALSYEQYFGPGTRLTVT.

In its sample, this clonotype was seen a few times. The rearrangement joins TRBV5-1 to TRBJ1-2; D might be TRBD1 (6 bases). The length of the CDR3 is 15 residues. V lost 3 bases and J 2 bases, leaving 14 bases between the germline ends. Germline V gives CDR1 SGHRS, CDR2 YFSETQ. CDR3 nucleotides: TGCGCCAGCAGCTCGCTGATCACAGGGAACTATGGCTACACCTTC. It codes for CASSSLITGNYGYTF.

This clonotype was seen a few times. The chain joins TRBV4-1 to TRBJ2-1; D is perhaps TRBD2 (5 bases). The CDR3 has 19 residues. The germline V and J ends were trimmed by 0 bases and 0 bases, with 18 bases remaining between them. The germline gives CDR1 MGHRA, CDR2 YSYEKL. In DNA form, the CDR3 reads TGCGCCAGCAGCCAAGATCATGGAGGCGGTCTGAGCTCCTACAATGAGCAGTTCTTC. Its protein is CASSQDHGGGLSSYNEQFF.

The rearrangement links TRBV6-6 to TRBJ2-7; no definite D call. Germline assignment: CDR1 MNHNY and CDR2 SVGAGI (reference sequence). Trimming took 8 bases from V and 5 from J, leaving 19 bases between them. This CDR3 contains 14 residues. CDR3 sequence reads: CASGTGLDWDEQYF. The CDR3 region has the DNA TGTGCCAGCGGAACCGGGCTAGATTGGGACGAGCAGTACTTC.

As regards this clonotype: At one end the junction does not follow the germline gene, possibly because of a read error. This chain links TRBV6-5 with TRBJ2-5, with D perhaps matching TRBD2 (6 bases). CDR1 is MNHEY and CDR2 is SVGAGI in the germline V gene. The CDR3 totals 12 residues. This CDR3 reads CASSYSRETEYF. The DNA of the CDR3 is TGTGCCAGCAGTTACTCCCGGGAGACCGAGTACTTC.

Regarding this clonotype: Sequence at one end of the junction differs from germline and may be a read error. The CDR3 bases are TGTGCCAGCAGCCGCGGACTAGCGGCCAGCTCCTACAAAGAGCAGTTCTTC. This sequence encodes CASSRGLAASSYKEQFF. This chain links TRBV6-5 with TRBJ2-1; 10 bases agree with TRBD2. CDR3 length equals 17 residues. Germline CDR1 is MNHEY and CDR2 is SVGAGI.

The gene calls are TRBV7-2 and TRBJ2-5, with D unresolved. There are 16 residues in the CDR3. From germline, CDR1 is SGHTA and CDR2 FQGNSA. Deletions cut 4 bases from V and 2 bases from J, with 17 bases between. CDR3 coding DNA: TGTGCCAGCAGCTCGGGCCTCCCGGGTCCTCAAGAGACCCAGTACTTC. It is translated as CASSSGLPGPQETQYF.

This clonotype was picked up a small number of times. The rearrangement joins TRBV20-1 to TRBJ2-1; no clear D gene. The germline V gene has CDR1 DFQATT and CDR2 SNEGSKA (reference sequence). Trimming cost V 3 bases and J 4 bases, with 13 bases left between them. The CDR3 is 14 residues long. This CDR3 reads CSASHRPTYNEQFF. The CDR3 DNA reads TGCAGTGCTAGCCACCGTCCAACTTACAATGAGCAGTTCTTC.

V usage is TRBV7-2 and J usage is TRBJ2-1; no reliable D call. Trimming stripped 1 base from V and 8 bases from J, with 9 bases between. The CDR3 contains 13 residues. CDR1 is SGHTA and CDR2 is FQGNSA in the germline V gene. DNA of the CDR3: TGTGCCAGCAGCTTAGGGGTTATGTATGAGCAGTTCTTC. Its protein is CASSLGVMYEQFF.

The genes are TRBV14 and TRBJ2-5, with D possibly TRBD2 on 6 matching bases. The CDR3 consists of 13 residues. Germline assignment: CDR1 SGHDN and CDR2 FVKESK. Trimming stripped 2 bases from V and 5 bases from J, with 9 bases between. The CDR3 loop reads CASSQSAGETQYF. The CDR3 DNA reads TGTGCCAGCAGCCAAAGTGCGGGGGAGACCCAGTACTTC.

This clonotype was seen more than once but under ten times. This chain uses TRBV28 with TRBJ1-5; weak D call: TRBD1 (6 bases). Per germline, CDR1 MDHEN and CDR2 SYDVKM. Trimming pared 7 bases from V and 1 base from J, leaving 11 bases between. The CDR3 contains 14 residues. CDR3 bases: TGTGCCAGCATCCAAGGGGGAAGCAATCAGCCCCAGCATTTT. Translation: CASIQGGSNQPQHF.

V gene TRBV30 combines with J gene TRBJ2-3, with 7 bases aligning to TRBD2. CDR3 length: 13 residues. Looked up from germline, CDR1 is GTSNPN and CDR2 is SVGIG (reference sequence). V was clipped by 8 bases and J by 2 bases; unmatched bases: 7. Written as DNA, the CDR3 is TGTGCCCGTCAGGCGGGGGACACAGATACGCAGTATTTT. The encoded protein is CARQAGDTDTQYF.

The chain recombines TRBV12-3 or TRBV12-4 with TRBJ2-5; 9 positions agree with TRBD2. The CDR3 is 15 residues long. The V segment lost 2 bases and the J segment 4 bases; nucleotides outside the gene matches: 5. CDR3: CASSLIAGEGETQYF. CDR3 in DNA: TGTGCCAGCAGTTTAATAGCGGGAGAGGGAGAGACCCAGTACTTC.

The V and J genes are TRBV29-1 and TRBJ2-7; TRBD1 matches 10 bases. The CDR3 is 12 residues long. Germline values: CDR1 SQVTM, CDR2 ANQGSEA. V was clipped by 7 bases and J by 6 bases; unmatched bases: 6. The CDR3 sequence: CSAGTGDGEQYF. The DNA of the CDR3 is TGCAGCGCCGGGACAGGGGACGGCGAGCAGTACTTC.

The V and J genes are TRBV6-1 and TRBJ1-4; D ambiguous. This CDR3 has 15 amino acids. Germline V CDR1 and CDR2: MNHNS, SASEGT. With 2 bases removed from V and 0 bases from J, the gap between germline ends came to 7 bases. CDR3 nucleotide sequence: TGTGCCAGCAGTGAAAGGCCTGCAACTAATGAAAAACTGTTTTTT. Its protein is CASSERPATNEKLFF.

This clonotype was observed a few times. CDR3 in amino acids: CASRPDRPTTEQYF. In DNA, the CDR3 is TGTGCCAGCAGACCAGACAGACCTACGACTGAGCAGTACTTC. This sequence joins TRBV6-2 or TRBV6-3 and TRBJ2-7; D is possibly TRBD1 (5 bases). Trimming left V 6 bases short and J 7 bases short, with 19 bases between. The germline V gene encodes CDR1 MNHEY and CDR2 SVGEGT. This CDR3 is 14 amino acids long.

This clonotype was detected many times. Compared with germline, one end of the junction differs, possibly owing to a read error. The rearrangement uses TRBV20-1 and TRBJ2-7, with 9 nucleotides matching TRBD1. This CDR3 contains 16 residues. Germline lookup yields CDR1 DFQATT and CDR2 SNEGSKA (reference sequence). This chain's CDR3 is CSARSPAGTGSSEQYF. Written as DNA, the CDR3 is TGCAGTGCTAGATCCCCGGCGGGGACAGGGTCCTCCGAGCAGTACTTC.

This clonotype was observed at least ten times. The chain combines TRBV20-1 with TRBJ2-6; 11 bases line up with TRBD2. Trimming removed 2 bases from V and 0 bases from J; junction bases left unmatched: 3. The CDR3 spans 17 residues. The germline CDR1 and CDR2 sequences are DFQATT and SNEGSKA (reference sequence). The CDR3 coding sequence is TGCAGTGCTAGAACCGGGACTAGCGGCTCTGGGGCCAACGTCCTGACTTTC. This sequence encodes CSARTGTSGSGANVLTF.